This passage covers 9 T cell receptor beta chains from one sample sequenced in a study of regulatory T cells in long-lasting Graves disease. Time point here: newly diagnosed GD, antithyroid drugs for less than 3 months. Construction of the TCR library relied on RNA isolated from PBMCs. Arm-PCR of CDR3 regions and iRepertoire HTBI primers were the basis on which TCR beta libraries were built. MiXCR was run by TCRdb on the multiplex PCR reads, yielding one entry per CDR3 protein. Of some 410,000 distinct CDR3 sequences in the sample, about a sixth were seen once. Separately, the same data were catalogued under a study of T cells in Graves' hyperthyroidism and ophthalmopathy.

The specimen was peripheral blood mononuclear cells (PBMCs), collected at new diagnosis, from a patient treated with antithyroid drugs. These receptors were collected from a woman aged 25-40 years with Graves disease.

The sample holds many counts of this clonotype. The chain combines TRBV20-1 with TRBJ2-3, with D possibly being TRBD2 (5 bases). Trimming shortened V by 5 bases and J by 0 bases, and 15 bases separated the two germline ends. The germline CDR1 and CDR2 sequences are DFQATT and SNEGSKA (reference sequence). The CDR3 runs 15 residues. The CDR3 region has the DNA TGCAGTGCTCCCGCGGGTGGCACTAGCACAGATACGCAGTATTTT. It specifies CSAPAGGTSTDTQYF.

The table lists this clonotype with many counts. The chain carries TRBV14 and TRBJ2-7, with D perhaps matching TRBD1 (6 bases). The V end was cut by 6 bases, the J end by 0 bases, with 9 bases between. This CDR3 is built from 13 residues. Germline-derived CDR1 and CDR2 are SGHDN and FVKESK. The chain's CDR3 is CASRRDISYEQYF. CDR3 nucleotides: TGTGCCAGCAGAAGGGACATCTCCTACGAGCAGTACTTC.

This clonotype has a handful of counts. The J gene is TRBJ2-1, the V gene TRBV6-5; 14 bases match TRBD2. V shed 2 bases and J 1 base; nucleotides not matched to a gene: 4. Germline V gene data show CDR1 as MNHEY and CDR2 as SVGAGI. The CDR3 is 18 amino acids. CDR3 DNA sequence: TGTGCCAGCAGTTACAAGGGACTAGCGGGAGTTTCCTACAATGAGCAGTTCTTC. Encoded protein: CASSYKGLAGVSYNEQFF.

The CDR3 sequence is CASSPTRDRGMSYTF. In DNA, the CDR3 is TGTGCCAGCTCACCTACCCGGGACAGGGGAATGAGCTACACCTTC. The V call is TRBV18, the J call TRBJ1-2; 10 bases are shared with TRBD1. The CDR3 has 15 amino acids. Germline V gene sequence: CDR1 KGHSH, CDR2 LQKENI. Unmatched junction bases numbered 10, after V lost 3 bases and J lost 9 bases. Drawing the rest from reference TRBV18 and TRBJ1-2, the complete variable domain is NAGVMQNPRHLVRRRGQEARLRCSPMKGHSHVYWYRQLPEEGLKFMVYLQKENIIDESGMPKERFSAEFPKEGPSILRIQQVVRGDSAAYFCASSPTRDRGMSYTFGSGTRLTVV.

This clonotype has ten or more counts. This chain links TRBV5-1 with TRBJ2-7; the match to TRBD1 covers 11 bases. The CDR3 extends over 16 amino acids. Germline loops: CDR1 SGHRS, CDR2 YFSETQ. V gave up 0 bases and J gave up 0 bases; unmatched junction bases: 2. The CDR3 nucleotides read TGCGCCAGCAGCTTGGGGGACAGGGGGGGCTCCTACGAGCAGTACTTC. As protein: CASSLGDRGGSYEQYF. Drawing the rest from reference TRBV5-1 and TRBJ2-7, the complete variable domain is KAGVTQTPRYLIKTRGQQVTLSCSPISGHRSVSWYQQTPGQGLQFLFEYFSETQRNKGNFPGRFSGRQFSNSRSEMNVSTLELGDSALYLCASSLGDRGGSYEQYFGPGTRLTVT.

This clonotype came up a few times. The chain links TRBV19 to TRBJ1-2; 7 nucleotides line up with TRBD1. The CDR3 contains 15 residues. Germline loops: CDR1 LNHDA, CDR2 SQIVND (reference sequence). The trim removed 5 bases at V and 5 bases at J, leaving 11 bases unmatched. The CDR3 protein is CASSRRGQEQYGYTF. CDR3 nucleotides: TGTGCCAGTAGTCGCCGCGGACAGGAGCAGTATGGCTACACCTTC.

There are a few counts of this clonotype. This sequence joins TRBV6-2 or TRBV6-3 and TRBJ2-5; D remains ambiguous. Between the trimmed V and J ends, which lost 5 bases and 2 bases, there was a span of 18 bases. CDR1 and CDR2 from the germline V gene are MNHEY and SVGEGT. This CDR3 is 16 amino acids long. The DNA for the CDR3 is TGTGCCAGCAGTGGCTTGAGAGGTACTTTACAAGAGACCCAGTACTTC. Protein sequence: CASSGLRGTLQETQYF.

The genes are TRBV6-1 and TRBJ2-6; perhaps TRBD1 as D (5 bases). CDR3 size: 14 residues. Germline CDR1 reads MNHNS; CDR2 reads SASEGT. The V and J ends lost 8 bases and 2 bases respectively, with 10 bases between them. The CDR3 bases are TGTGCCAGCCACCAGGGAACTGGGGCCAACGTCCTGACTTTC. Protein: CASHQGTGANVLTF.

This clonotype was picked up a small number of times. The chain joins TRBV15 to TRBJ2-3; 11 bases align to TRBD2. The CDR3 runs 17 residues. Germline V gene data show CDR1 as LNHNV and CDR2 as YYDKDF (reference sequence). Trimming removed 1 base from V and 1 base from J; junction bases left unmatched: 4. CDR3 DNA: TGTGCCACCAGCAGAGGCACTAGCGGGAGCGGCACAGATACGCAGTATTTT. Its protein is CATSRGTSGSGTDTQYF.